The rows below give T cell receptor beta chains drawn from one sample of a study of blood T cell repertoires in COVID-19. TCRdb's copy holds only in-frame clones and misses some; the assay was immunoSEQ multiplex PCR. The data contain about 270,000 clones, around 86% of them singletons. The specimen sequenced was peripheral blood. Receptors were obtained from a woman at least 80 years old with COVID-19, enrolled during active disease. The CDR3 runs from the conserved cysteine through the conserved F or W. The D gene is left open where the match is weak. Size is stated for part of the rows, as once, few or many counts, or as a class when the clone is expanded.

TRBD1 TRBJ1-4 15 once TRBV6-5 CASRGTGGGNEKLFF TGTGCCAGCAGGGGGACAGGGGGCGGTAATGAAAAACTGTTTTTT
- TRBJ1-6 14 - TRBV19 CASSPPTGRSPLHF TGTGCCAGTAGCCCCCCTACAGGGCGGTCACCCCTCCACTTT
- TRBJ2-5 12 - TRBV6-6 CASSSVRGDQYF TGTGCCAGCAGTTCAGTCAGGGGCGACCAGTACTTC
TRBD1 TRBJ2-6 17 - TRBV11-3 CASSLETGVGGANVLTF TGTGCCAGCAGCTTAGAGACAGGGGTCGGTGGGGCCAACGTCCTGACTTTC
TRBD1 TRBJ2-5 14 - TRBV5-1 CASSLQTGGETQYF TGCGCCAGCAGCTTGCAAACAGGGGGAGAGACCCAGTACTTC
- TRBJ1-2 12 - TRBV5-1 CASSPTQGGYTF TGCGCCAGCAGCCCCACCCAGGGGGGCTACACCTTC
TRBD1 TRBJ1-2 13 - TRBV5-1 CASSLGQGNGYTF TGCGCCAGCAGCTTGGGACAGGGGAATGGCTACACCTTC
TRBD1 TRBJ2-7 16 once TRBV18 CASSPVGVSTGHEQYF TGTGCCAGCTCACCAGTTGGGGTTTCGACAGGGCACGAGCAGTACTTC
- TRBJ2-2 16 - TRBV3-1/TRBV3-2 CASSQDPGHITGELFF TGTGCCAGCAGCCAAGATCCGGGACACATCACCGGGGAGCTGTTTTTT
TRBD2 TRBJ2-5 15 - TRBV28 CASSLASGGQETQYF TGTGCCAGCAGCCTAGCTAGCGGGGGACAAGAGACCCAGTACTTC
TRBD1 TRBJ2-1 15 once TRBV5-1 CASSLGGQVYNEQFF TGCGCCAGCAGCTTGGGCGGACAGGTGTACAATGAGCAGTTCTTC
- TRBJ1-4 12 - TRBV19 CASSQTGEKLFF TGTGCCAGTAGCCAGACGGGGGAAAAACTGTTTTTT
- TRBJ2-5 13 - TRBV6-5 CASRSTGRETQYF TGTGCCAGCAGGAGTACAGGGAGAGAGACCCAGTACTTC
- TRBJ1-2 18 - TRBV5-4 CASSLRAGRGKLSFGYTF TGTGCCAGCAGCTTGAGGGCAGGGAGGGGTAAGCTGTCCTTTGGCTACACCTTC
- TRBJ1-2 14 - TRBV28 CASYSPSGGGRYTF TGTGCCAGCTACTCGCCCTCAGGAGGTGGGCGCTACACCTTC
TRBD1 TRBJ1-3 19 - TRBV11-2 CASSPRDSLFTFSGNTIYF TGTGCCAGCAGCCCACGGGACAGCCTTTTCACTTTCTCTGGAAACACCATATATTTT
TRBD2 TRBJ2-2 18 - TRBV19 CASSNHPGLAGNTGELFF TGTGCCAGTAGCAATCATCCGGGACTAGCGGGAAACACCGGGGAGCTGTTTTTT
- TRBJ1-4 16 - TRBV4-2 CASSQDIGGRNEKLFF TGTGCCAGCAGCCAAGATATCGGGGGGCGCAATGAAAAACTGTTTTTT
- TRBJ2-5 14 once TRBV5-1 CANHHRGSEETQYF TGCGCCAACCATCATCGAGGGTCAGAGGAGACCCAGTACTTC
TRBD1 TRBJ1-3 15 - TRBV5-4 CASSLGQGAGNTIYF TGTGCCAGCAGCTTGGGACAGGGGGCCGGAAACACCATATATTTT
TRBD1 TRBJ1-5 15 - TRBV7-9 CASSLEGQGGQPQHF TGTGCCAGCAGCTTAGAGGGACAGGGTGGTCAGCCCCAGCATTTT
- TRBJ1-1 16 - TRBV5-1 CASSAGGRGTRGEAFF TGCGCCAGCAGCGCGGGAGGGCGGGGTACAAGGGGTGAAGCTTTCTTT
- TRBJ1-1 14 - TRBV11-1 CASSLGQVNTEAFF TGTGCCAGCAGCTTAGGCCAGGTGAACACTGAAGCTTTCTTT
TRBD2 TRBJ2-5 14 - TRBV7-9 CASSPGGYQETQYF TGTGCCAGCAGCCCCGGGGGGTACCAAGAGACCCAGTACTTC
- TRBJ1-5 12 - TRBV29-1 CSVAGSDQPQHF TGCAGCGTTGCGGGTTCCGATCAGCCCCAGCATTTT